This T cell receptor (beta chain) is drawn from a study of T cell repertoires in aging, cancer and after chemotherapy (dated by TCRdb to the late 2010s). For the study in its entirety: The donors fell into six age groups ranging from 30 or younger to 70 or older, and each group had at least three individuals. Alongside about 97 healthy donors serving as a reference group, the cohort included some 220 cancer patients, of whom some 94 had hematological cancers and some 130 had solid cancers. Peripheral blood TCR beta repertoires from healthy donors and cancer patients were profiled to examine immunoaging and T cell reconstitution after chemotherapy. In the hematological group, the paired samples taken before and after chemotherapy came from chronic lymphocytic leukemia patients given fludarabine- or bendamustine-based regimens. The full dataset contained millions of TCR reads. The investigation overall reported the following: Untreated patients with hematological or solid cancers showed significantly lower blood TCR diversity and higher clonality than age-matched healthy donors. In healthy donors, the drop in TCR diversity with age came mainly from a loss of richness, whereas in cancer patients a loss of evenness also played a part. An increase in median generation probability over the chemotherapy interval was observed in both cancer cohorts, suggesting that the repertoire was reconstituted through rebound thymic output. Lymphoid organ infiltration was present in hematological cancer patients, and this infiltration may itself impair thymic emigration or peripheral T cell expansion. According to the authors, the repertoire data do not allow conclusions to be drawn about immunological memory after chemotherapy.

For this clonotype: Its antigen is unknown. The junction and the germline gene differ at one end; a read error may be behind it.

Genomic DNA extracted from peripheral blood, rather than sorted cells or RNA, was used as the source for amplification of TCR beta rearrangements. Rearranged TRB sequences spanning V, D and J segments were amplified by multiplex touch-down PCR using a mixed TRB-A/B primer pool. Illumina adapters and sample indices were added to the amplicons in two consecutive PCR reactions performed with Phusion HS II polymerase. After gel purification with the NucleoSpin Gel and PCR Clean-up kit, the amplicons were checked using Qubit and an Agilent 2100 Bioanalyzer. Libraries were sequenced on an Illumina MiSeq using 600-cycle, single-indexed, paired-end runs. The authors' pipeline ran thus. MiXCR versions 2.12 and 3.0.5 were used to process the TRB sequences. Each unique CDR3 nucleotide sequence was counted as one clone, and only productive sequences with at least two reads were retained. The repertoire metrics were Shannon diversity, evenness, clonality (defined as one minus evenness), and alpha-parameterized diversity profiles covering alpha 0 to 5. The IGoR algorithm was used to calculate generation probabilities of clones in the paired pre- and post-chemotherapy samples. TCRdb took the public reads, trimmed them with fastp at Q25, ran MiXCR for clone calling and kept in-frame beta chains. Each entry merges the rows of one CDR3 protein and shows their most common DNA and genes. None of the V and J calls come from the authors' own analysis; TCRdb made them. The sample includes approximately 6,300 distinct CDR3 sequences, with under 35% observed a single time. About 30% of the sample is taken by the ten largest.

The CDR3, from cysteine to phenylalanine, totals 13 residues. The retained sequence is limited to the CDR3, 39 bases, with the frame set at the first base. The germline V gene encodes CDR1 SGHTA and CDR2 FQGNSA. The TCR sequence derives from a human donor with a blood cancer. The sample was blood. The chain is made from TRBV7-2 and TRBJ1-2; 8 bases in the junction line up with TRBD1. DNA sequence: TGTGCCAGCACCTTAGGACAGGGACAAGGCTACACCTTC. This encodes CASTLGQGQGYTF.